This T cell receptor (beta chain) was profiled in a study of metastatic and nonmetastatic thyroid tumors. Points on this clone: The antigen remains undetermined.

Whole-study findings and limits: Significantly higher TCR beta diversity was reportedly seen in malignant thyroid tumors than benign nodules, in blood and tumor.

The CDR3 has 14 amino acids. CDR1 and CDR2 (germline): GTSNPN, SVGIG (reference sequence). The ends lost 0 bases at V and 9 bases at J; junction bases unmatched: 8. TCRdb reanalyzed the PCR reads via MiXCR. The table includes over 20,000 clones, roughly 16% detected once. No patient received treatment before thyroid surgery. The receptor's source is a female donor with papillary thyroid cancer or a benign thyroid nodule (not recorded which). Some clones in this sample may be carry-over from other donors' samples. The rearrangement joins TRBV30 to TRBJ2-7; 10 bases match TRBD2. What was sequenced was tumor tissue. This CDR3 reads CAWSVRAGGLRQYF. The CDR3 nucleotides are TGTGCCTGGAGTGTACGAGCGGGAGGGCTGCGGCAGTACTTC.